This T cell receptor beta chain is drawn from a study of beta chain features in type 1 diabetes. Study-level results: Equally in patients and controls, shorter templates might have been favored by PCR. People with Type 1 diabetes carried modestly yet significantly shorter TCRB CDR3s in all four CD4+ subsets.

The whole isolated RNA underwent reverse transcription, so sequencing captured expressed TCRB transcripts. The method was immunoSEQ multiplex PCR; TCRdb's version includes in-frame clones alone and lacks a portion of them. This sample has approximately 70,000 clones, with approximately 47% found just once. Per donor, one heparinised blood draw averaged approximately 120 mL. As concerns this clone: Its matching antigen is unknown.

V was cut by 7 bases and J by 3 bases, with 13 bases left in between. The CDR3 loop spans 13 amino acids. Germline loops: CDR1 SQVTM, CDR2 ANQGSEA. The chain joins TRBV29-1 to TRBJ1-5; D perhaps matches TRBD1 (5 bases). This receptor was taken from a man aged 25 to 45 with type 1 diabetes. The source material was central memory CD4+ T cells from blood. The CDR3 here is CSAQVGLNQPQHF. CDR3 DNA: TGCAGCGCCCAGGTGGGGCTCAATCAGCCCCAGCATTTT.